Listed here are 32 T cell receptor beta chains from one sample, sequenced in a study of read filtering for tumor transcriptome and immune sequencing (dated by TCRdb to about 2020). TCRdb names Illumina HiSeq 4000 as the instrument used. The Immunoverse kit was used to build TCR libraries from 400 ng RNA, with molecular barcoded adaptors covering alpha/delta and beta/gamma chains. TCRdb reprocessed the public reads (quality trimming at Q25 with fastp, clone calling with MiXCR) and kept in-frame beta chains. All rows with the same CDR3 protein become a single entry with the most common DNA and genes. Here the sample has tens of thousands of distinct CDR3 sequences; about 22% occur a single time. The leading ten clones occupy roughly an eighth of the sample. The sequencing input was a population of CD138-negative cells sorted from bone marrow. The sample's cell subset or site label is to be understood as: bone marrow mononuclear cells depleted of CD138+ plasma/myeloma cells by negative magnetic selection. Source of these receptors: a donor over 35 with multiple myeloma.

The V call is TRBV29-1, the J call TRBJ2-5; possible D gene TRBD2, 7 bases. The CDR3 has 14 amino acids. Germline V gene data show CDR1 as SQVTM and CDR2 as ANQGSEA. This CDR3 reads CSWGGGPPGWTQYF. CDR3 in DNA: TGCAGTTGGGGGGGGGGGCCCCCCGGGTGGACCCAGTACTTC.

This clonotype showed up many times. The chain employs TRBV27 and TRBJ1-1; D gene ambiguous. The CDR3 contains 16 residues. CDR1 and CDR2 (germline): MNHEY, SMNVEV (reference sequence). The V gene lost 2 bases and the J gene lost 0 bases, with 13 bases spanning the gap. The DNA of the CDR3 is TGTGCCAGCAGTTTACACGGCGTAGGGATGAACACTGAAGCTTTCTTT. The encoded protein is CASSLHGVGMNTEAFF.

This clonotype was recorded at least ten times. The rearrangement joins TRBV12-3 or TRBV12-4 to TRBJ2-5, with no clear D. The CDR3 totals 15 residues. With 3 bases removed from V and 5 bases from J, the gap between germline ends came to 16 bases. For the CDR3, the DNA is TGTGCCAGCAGTTTTATTCAGGAACCCGGGGAGACCCAGTACTTC. The encoded protein is CASSFIQEPGETQYF.

This clonotype was observed at least ten times. This rearrangement joins TRBV29-1 to TRBJ2-1, with 8 bases fitting TRBD1. V lost 4 bases, J lost 0 bases, and 5 bases stayed unmatched. Germline-derived CDR1 and CDR2 are SQVTM and ANQGSEA. The CDR3 is 15 residues long. CDR3 loop: CSVVQGASSYNEQFF. The CDR3 bases are TGCAGCGTTGTGCAGGGGGCAAGCTCCTACAATGAGCAGTTCTTC.

As for this clonotype: It may be a read error: a sequence one base away is much more abundant. The chain has TRBV9 and TRBJ2-5; the D gene could be TRBD1 or TRBD2 (5 bases each). V was shortened by 2 bases and J by 7 bases, with 12 bases between the two germline ends. The germline V gene has CDR1 SGDLS and CDR2 YYNGEE. This CDR3 spans 13 amino acids. The CDR3: CASSVEIGGTQYF. CDR3 nucleotide sequence: TGTGCCAGCAGCGTGGAGATTGGGGGGACCCAGTACTTC. The full variable domain, rest sourced from reference TRBV9 and TRBJ2-5, is DSGVTQTPKHLITATGQRVTLRCSPRSGDLSVYWYQQSLDQGLQFLIQYYNGEERAKGNILERFSAQQFPDLHSELNLSSLELGDSALYFCASSVEIGGTQYFGPGTRLLVL.

This clonotype was counted ten times or more. The chain is built from TRBV18 and TRBJ1-5; no firm D call. V lost 1 base to trimming and J lost 1 base, with 5 bases between them. This CDR3 region has 14 residues. The germline CDR1 and CDR2 sequences are KGHSH and LQKENI. The CDR3 region is CASSPLDSNQPQHF. CDR3 in DNA: TGTGCCAGCTCACCACTAGACAGCAATCAGCCCCAGCATTTT.

This clonotype was picked up many times. V and J are TRBV5-1 and TRBJ2-1; 10 bases map to TRBD1. The V and J ends lost 1 base and 0 bases, in that order; junction bases with no gene match: 7. This CDR3 has 18 residues. CDR1 and CDR2 (germline): SGHRS, YFSETQ. DNA for the CDR3: TGCGCCAGCAGCTTGTGGACAGGGGGTCGTAGCTCCTACAATGAGCAGTTCTTC. This translates into CASSLWTGGRSSYNEQFF.

As to this clonotype: No conserved phenylalanine or tryptophan ends this CDR3, so it is likely a read error. It is unclear where the CDR3 begins or ends on the DNA, so no DNA is shown, and the CDR3 is as TCRdb lists it. V usage is TRBV21-1 and J usage is TRBJ1-1; TRBD1 is the table's D call, not checked against the DNA. TRBV21-1 has pseudogene status. The CDR3 length equals 16 residues, ends included. CDR3 amino acids: CASSKLRDGRITEAFL.

This clonotype was seen repeatedly, ten times or more. The chain combines TRBV15 with TRBJ2-2; 12 bases agree with TRBD1. The germline CDR1 and CDR2 sequences are LNHNV and YYDKDF (reference sequence). V lost 5 bases, J lost 7 bases, and 5 bases stayed unmatched. This CDR3 region has 15 residues. The CDR3: CATSPRDRGHGELFF. CDR3 in DNA: TGTGCCACCAGCCCTCGGGACAGGGGGCACGGGGAGCTGTTTTTT.

This sequence joins TRBV28 and TRBJ1-5; 9 bases map to TRBD1. Germline CDR1 MDHEN, CDR2 SYDVKM. This CDR3 contains 15 residues. V gave up 0 bases and J gave up 7 bases; unmatched junction bases: 4. Here the CDR3 reads CASSLWRTGDQPQHF. The CDR3 coding sequence is TGTGCCAGCAGTTTATGGAGGACAGGGGACCAGCCCCAGCATTTT. The full variable domain, rest sourced from reference TRBV28 and TRBJ1-5, is DVKVTQSSRYLVKRTGEKVFLECVQDMDHENMFWYRQDPGLGLRLIYFSYDVKMKEKGDIPEGYSVSREKKERFSLILESASTNQTSMYLCASSLWRTGDQPQHFGDGTRLSIL.

In the case of this clonotype: This is likely a read error, given that the CDR3 carries no conserved phenylalanine or tryptophan at its end. V gene TRBV29-1 combines with J gene TRBJ1-5; perhaps TRBD1 as D (5 bases). From germline, CDR1 is SQVTM and CDR2 ANQGSEA. V lost 6 bases to trimming and J lost 3 bases, with 15 bases between them. The CDR3 sequence is 14 residues long. The CDR3 bases are TGCAGCGTCGCCCATGCGGGGGTCAATCAGCCCCAGCATTCT. Translation gives CSVAHAGVNQPQHS.

Worth noting for this clonotype: This may be a read error, as it is one base from a much larger clone. This rearrangement joins TRBV5-1 to TRBJ2-1; 8 bases align to TRBD2. The CDR3 runs 16 residues. V lost 0 bases and J lost 5; bases outside the gene matches: 7. Germline V gene data show CDR1 as SGHRS and CDR2 as YFSETQ. In DNA, the CDR3 is TGCGCCAGCAGCTTGGTTCCGGGGGGGCAGCACAATGAGCAGTTCTTC. This codes for CASSLVPGGQHNEQFF.

On this clonotype itself: Germline is not matched at one junction end, which may reflect a read error. The genes are TRBV4-1 and TRBJ2-1; no clear D. The germline CDR1 and CDR2 sequences are MGHRA and YSYEKL. The CDR3 spans 14 residues. CDR3 DNA sequence: TGCGCCCGCAGCCAAAGGTTGGGTTTGAATGAGCAGTTCTTC. This translates into CARSQRLGLNEQFF.

The gene calls are TRBV20-1 and TRBJ1-5; D possibly corresponds to TRBD1 (5 bases). The V gene lost 3 bases and the J gene lost 9 bases, with 9 bases spanning the gap. This CDR3 has 11 amino acids. Germline CDR1 reads DFQATT; CDR2 reads SNEGSKA (reference sequence). DNA for the CDR3: TGCAGTGCTAGGATGGGGGGGCCCCAGCATTTT. It encodes CSARMGGPQHF.

In its sample, this clonotype was seen a few times. This chain joins TRBV12-3 or TRBV12-4 and TRBJ2-5; D perhaps matches TRBD2 (6 bases). This CDR3 has 15 amino acids. V gave up 9 bases and J gave up 2 bases, with 19 bases separating them. The CDR3 spells CASKEGTIKQETQYF. The CDR3 nucleotides are TGTGCCAGTAAGGAGGGCACAATAAAACAAGAGACCCAGTACTTC.

On this clonotype itself: A much larger clone differs by one base, so this may be a read error. The chain links TRBV5-1 to TRBJ2-1, with 10 bases fitting TRBD1. The CDR3 loop spans 15 amino acids. Germline assignment: CDR1 SGHRS and CDR2 YFSETQ. CDR3 nucleotide sequence: TGCGCCGGCAGCTGGAGACAGGGGGCTGACAATGAGCAGTTCTTC. Translation gives CAGSWRQGADNEQFF.

A word on this clonotype: An end of the junction differs from the germline gene, which may be a read error. V and J are TRBV2 and TRBJ2-1, with D perhaps given as TRBD1 or TRBD2 (6 bases each). CDR3 size: 14 residues. The V gene's germline CDR1 is SNHLY and CDR2 FYNNEI. The CDR3 is CASRLGGLYNEQLF. The CDR3 region has the DNA TGTGCTAGCAGACTGGGGGGCCTCTACAATGAGCAGCTCTTC.

The genes are TRBV12-3 or TRBV12-4 and TRBJ2-5, with 12 bases identical to TRBD2. V was pared by 5 bases and J by 4 bases, with 11 bases of the junction left unmatched. The CDR3 has 17 amino acids. In DNA form, the CDR3 reads TGTGCCAGCAGTCGCCAGGGAGGACTAGCGGGGTTAGAGACCCAGTACTTC. Its translation: CASSRQGGLAGLETQYF.

This clonotype was picked up a small number of times. This rearrangement joins TRBV5-1 to TRBJ2-1, with 9 bases identical to TRBD1. CDR1 is SGHRS and CDR2 is YFSETQ in the germline V gene. CDR3 length: 14 amino acids. Trimming at V came to 2 bases and at J to 16 bases, leaving 13 bases not matched to a gene. The CDR3 DNA reads TGCGCCAGCAGCTTTCGACAGGGGGATAGTAGAGGATTCTTC. Protein product: CASSFRQGDSRGFF.

This clonotype was observed a few times. The chain is built from TRBV11-2 and TRBJ1-1; D remains ambiguous. The CDR3 runs to 15 residues. Trimming pared 6 bases from V and 1 base from J, leaving 15 bases between. Germline V lookup: CDR1 SGHAT, CDR2 FQNNGV. The CDR3 coding sequence is TGTGCCAGCAGACAAATGCCCTTGGGGAACACTGAAGCTTTCTTT. This translates into CASRQMPLGNTEAFF.

Many counts were recorded for this clonotype. This chain connects TRBV12-3 or TRBV12-4 to TRBJ2-1, with a weak D call TRBD1 (5 bases). V was trimmed by 6 bases and J by 0 bases, leaving 9 bases between them. The CDR3 is 14 amino acids. The CDR3 loop is CASSRVYSYNEQFF. The CDR3, as DNA: TGTGCCAGCAGCAGGGTCTACTCCTACAATGAGCAGTTCTTC.

Comment on this clonotype: This may stem from a read error, because a much larger clone lies one nucleotide away. The chain links TRBV20-1 to TRBJ2-3; 11 nucleotides agree with TRBD2. This CDR3 has 19 residues. The trim removed 3 bases at V and 2 bases at J, leaving 16 bases unmatched. CDR1 and CDR2 (germline): DFQATT, SNEGSKA (reference sequence). CDR3 DNA sequence: TGCAGTGCTAGCCGGGCCAGGAGCGCTAGCGGGGGGAACACAGATACGCAGTATTTT. This gives the protein CSASRARSASGGNTDTQYF.

This chain uses TRBV10-2 with TRBJ2-2; D possibly corresponds to TRBD1 (5 bases). Per the germline V gene, CDR1 is WSHSY and CDR2 is SAAADI. Trimming removed 6 bases at V and 1 base at J, with 12 bases between. The CDR3 contains 15 residues. The DNA of the CDR3 is TGCGCCAGCAGGGTGACAGTCTTGAACACCGGGGAGCTGTTTTTT. Protein sequence: CASRVTVLNTGELFF.

The V gene is TRBV9, the J gene TRBJ2-3, with 10 bases identical to TRBD2. The CDR3 spans 18 residues. V dropped 4 bases and J dropped 3; count of bases not matched to a gene: 14. Per the germline V gene, CDR1 is SGDLS and CDR2 is YYNGEE. CDR3 coding DNA: TGTGCCAGCAGCCCCCGATTTCAGCGGGGGGGCCGAACAGATACGCAGTATTTT. This sequence encodes CASSPRFQRGGRTDTQYF.

In this sample, this clonotype turned up many times. J is TRBJ1-2 and V is TRBV7-9; no clear D. Germline V gene data show CDR1 as SEHNR and CDR2 as FQNEAQ (reference sequence). The CDR3 runs 13 residues. V shed 5 bases and J shed 2 bases, with 9 bases lying between them. CDR3 in DNA: TGTGCCAGCAGCCCCGCAACGAACTATGGCTACACCTTC. Translated: CASSPATNYGYTF.

Many counts were recorded for this clonotype. The chain has TRBV24-1 and TRBJ1-1, with 8 bases matching TRBD1. Trimming removed 3 bases from V and 4 bases from J; junction bases left unmatched: 6. The germline V gene has CDR1 KGHDR and CDR2 SFDVKD. This CDR3 region has 15 residues. The CDR3 region has the DNA TGTGCCACCAGTGATACAGCCAGGGGGCCCACTGAAGCTTTCTTT. Translation: CATSDTARGPTEAFF.

This clonotype was picked up a small number of times. The chain has TRBV2 and TRBJ1-2; TRBD1 matches 8 bases. This CDR3 region has 13 residues. V shed 4 bases, J shed 6 bases, and the junction held 4 bases outside the gene matches. Germline V gene lookup returns CDR1 SNHLY and CDR2 FYNNEI. The CDR3 region is CASSGAGGNGYTF. In DNA form, the CDR3 reads TGTGCCAGCAGTGGGGCAGGGGGCAATGGCTACACCTTC. The complete variable domain, with remaining parts taken from reference TRBV2 and TRBJ1-2, reads EPEVTQTPSHQVTQMGQEVILRCVPISNHLYFYWYRQILGQKVEFLVSFYNNEISEKSEIFDDQFSVERPDGSNFTLKIRSTKLEDSAMYFCASSGAGGNGYTFGSGTRLTVV.

There are many counts of this clonotype. A junction boundary mismatches the germline segment, possibly from a read error. V and J are TRBV5-1 and TRBJ1-1, with a weak D call TRBD1 (5 bases). CDR1 and CDR2 (germline): SGHRS, YFSETQ. The CDR3 is 14 residues long. CDR3 nucleotide sequence: TGTGCCAGCAGCCTGGGGGACCGGAACACTGAAGCTTTCTTT. It yields the protein CASSLGDRNTEAFF.

This clonotype has a single count. V and J are TRBV7-9 and TRBJ1-1; no clear D. Germline-derived CDR1 and CDR2 are SEHNR and FQNEAQ (reference sequence). With 5 bases removed from V and 3 bases from J, the gap between germline ends came to 10 bases. The CDR3 is 13 amino acids. This chain's CDR3 is CASSPHAYTEAFF. CDR3 in DNA: TGTGCCAGCAGCCCCCACGCGTACACTGAAGCTTTCTTT.

Many counts were recorded for this clonotype. One end of the junction is discordant with germline, which a read error may explain. The V and J genes are TRBV6-2 or TRBV6-3 and TRBJ2-1; TRBD1 might be the D (6 bases). The germline gives CDR1 MNHEY, CDR2 SVGEGT. The CDR3 is made up of 15 amino acids. The CDR3 region has the DNA TGTGCCACCAACACCGCGGACAGTCCCAACAAGGAGCAGTTCTTC. Residues: CATNTADSPNKEQFF.

This clonotype was picked up many times. The chain carries TRBV29-1 and TRBJ2-7; either TRBD1 or TRBD2 may supply D (6 bases each). CDR1 is SQVTM and CDR2 is ANQGSEA in the germline V gene. CDR3 length equals 14 residues. The V gene lost 0 bases and the J gene lost 6 bases, with 15 bases spanning the gap. Here the CDR3 reads CSVEDRQRGAEQYF. CDR3 coding DNA: TGCAGCGTTGAAGATCGGCAGAGGGGGGCCGAGCAGTACTTC.

V is TRBV5-1 and J is TRBJ2-5, with 8 bases identical to TRBD2. This CDR3 has 13 amino acids. Germline CDR1 reads SGHRS; CDR2 reads YFSETQ. After removal of 5 bases from V and 5 bases from J, the junction contained 5 bases not matched to a gene. CDR3: CASRVQRGETQYF. The CDR3 bases are TGCGCCAGCAGAGTCCAGCGGGGGGAGACCCAGTACTTC.